Listed below are T cell receptor beta chains from one sample, sequenced in a study of T cell responses to AZD1222 COVID-19 vaccine. Data came from immunoSEQ multiplex PCR; TCRdb stores just in-frame clones and leaves some out. The sample has approximately 89,000 clones; roughly 94% are singletons. Sequences were derived from peripheral blood, sampled on day 0 of AZD1222 vaccination. Receptor source: an adult in good health. CDR3s include the opening cysteine and the closing phenylalanine or tryptophan. A D gene is named only where the DNA matches it firmly. Some rows have no size entry. The others give once, few or many, or a class for an expanded clone.

v_gene: TRBV6-2/TRBV6-3; d_gene: TRBD2; abundance: medium-sized; j_gene: TRBJ2-1; CDR3nt: TGTGCCAGCAGTTACTCCCTGGAATTGACAGGACTAGCTCTTTCGGACAATGAGCAGTTCTTC; CDR3aa: CASSYSLELTGLALSDNEQFF
v_gene: TRBV6-5; d_gene: NA; abundance: NA; j_gene: TRBJ1-1; CDR3nt: TGTGCCAGCAGTAATACCGGACGCATGAACACTGAAGCTTTCTTT; CDR3aa: CASSNTGRMNTEAFF
v_gene: TRBV7-8; d_gene: NA; abundance: NA; j_gene: TRBJ2-7; CDR3nt: TGTGCCAGCAGCCAGGGGGGTGCGGCCTACGAGCAGTACTTC; CDR3aa: CASSQGGAAYEQYF
v_gene: TRBV2; d_gene: NA; abundance: once; j_gene: TRBJ2-1; CDR3nt: TGTGCCAGCAGTGAAGCGCCGGGACAAGGAAATGAGCAGTTCTTC; CDR3aa: CASSEAPGQGNEQFF
v_gene: TRBV28; d_gene: NA; abundance: NA; j_gene: TRBJ2-7; CDR3nt: TGTGCCGGCGGAGGGGCGGGATATTACGAGCAGTACTTC; CDR3aa: CAGGGAGYYEQYF
v_gene: TRBV29-1; d_gene: NA; abundance: NA; j_gene: TRBJ2-7; CDR3nt: TGCAGCGCAATACCCGCAACTAGGGAGGAGCAGTACTTC; CDR3aa: CSAIPATREEQYF
v_gene: TRBV6-5; d_gene: TRBD2; abundance: NA; j_gene: TRBJ2-1; CDR3nt: TGTGCCAGCAGGACTAGGGACTATTCCTACAATGAGCAGTTCTTC; CDR3aa: CASRTRDYSYNEQFF
v_gene: TRBV27; d_gene: NA; abundance: NA; j_gene: TRBJ2-1; CDR3nt: TGTGCCAGCAGCTTAATGGGTTTTGATAGGGTGAATGAGCAGTTCTTC; CDR3aa: CASSLMGFDRVNEQFF
v_gene: TRBV27; d_gene: TRBD2; abundance: NA; j_gene: TRBJ2-1; CDR3nt: TGTGCCAGCAGTTTTTCTAGCGGGAGAGGTAATGAGCAGTTCTTC; CDR3aa: CASSFSSGRGNEQFF
v_gene: TRBV6-5; d_gene: NA; abundance: NA; j_gene: TRBJ2-7; CDR3nt: TGTGCCAGCAGCCCCTTAATGGGGGAGCAGTACTTC; CDR3aa: CASSPLMGEQYF
v_gene: TRBV4-1; d_gene: NA; abundance: NA; j_gene: TRBJ1-6; CDR3nt: TGCGCCAGCAGCCAAGAATCCGGGTCCCTCACCCTCCACTTT; CDR3aa: CASSQESGSLTLHF
v_gene: TRBV5-1; d_gene: NA; abundance: NA; j_gene: TRBJ2-7; CDR3nt: TGCGCCAGCAGCTTAAGCGGAGACGACTACGAGCAGTACTTC; CDR3aa: CASSLSGDDYEQYF
v_gene: TRBV28; d_gene: NA; abundance: NA; j_gene: TRBJ1-2; CDR3nt: TGTGCCAGCAGTCCAGACTCGGGGCGGAACAAGGGCTATGGCTACACCTTC; CDR3aa: CASSPDSGRNKGYGYTF
v_gene: TRBV29-1; d_gene: NA; abundance: few; j_gene: TRBJ2-3; CDR3nt: TGCAGCGTTGAAGACTGGGGGATCGGAGCCCAAGATACGCAGTATTTT; CDR3aa: CSVEDWGIGAQDTQYF
v_gene: TRBV20-1; d_gene: TRBD1; abundance: NA; j_gene: TRBJ1-1; CDR3nt: TGCAGTGCTAGCGACAGGGTTAGAGCTTTCTTT; CDR3aa: CSASDRVRAFF
v_gene: TRBV19; d_gene: TRBD1; abundance: few; j_gene: TRBJ1-2; CDR3nt: TGTGCCAGTAGTATAACCTGGGACAGGGCATCTGGCTACACCTTC; CDR3aa: CASSITWDRASGYTF
v_gene: TRBV7-9; d_gene: NA; abundance: NA; j_gene: TRBJ2-1; CDR3nt: TGTGCCAGCAGCTTAGCTTACAATGAGCAGTTCTTC; CDR3aa: CASSLAYNEQFF
v_gene: TRBV12-5; d_gene: TRBD2; abundance: NA; j_gene: TRBJ2-2; CDR3nt: TGTGCTAGTGGTTCCTCTAGCGGGAGCGCGAACACCGGGGAGCTGTTTTTT; CDR3aa: CASGSSSGSANTGELFF
v_gene: TRBV12-3/TRBV12-4; d_gene: NA; abundance: NA; j_gene: TRBJ2-7; CDR3nt: TGTGCCAGCAGTTCACGGCACTCCTACGAGCAGTACTTC; CDR3aa: CASSSRHSYEQYF
v_gene: TRBV3-1/TRBV3-2; d_gene: NA; abundance: NA; j_gene: TRBJ1-2; CDR3nt: TGTGCCAGCAGCCAAACAGCTAACTATGGCTACACCTTC; CDR3aa: CASSQTANYGYTF
v_gene: TRBV3-1/TRBV3-2; d_gene: TRBD1; abundance: NA; j_gene: TRBJ2-3; CDR3nt: TGTGCCAGCAGCCAAGGGGCGCGTCCGGGACAGGGAAGCGATACGCAGTATTTT; CDR3aa: CASSQGARPGQGSDTQYF
v_gene: TRBV12-3/TRBV12-4; d_gene: NA; abundance: NA; j_gene: TRBJ1-1; CDR3nt: TGTGCCATCAAAATAGAGGTGAACACTGAAGCTTTCTTT; CDR3aa: CAIKIEVNTEAFF
v_gene: TRBV7-2; d_gene: NA; abundance: NA; j_gene: TRBJ1-4; CDR3nt: TGTGCCAGCAGCTCCCTCCGGGGTGAAAAACTGTTTTTT; CDR3aa: CASSSLRGEKLFF
v_gene: TRBV5-1; d_gene: NA; abundance: NA; j_gene: TRBJ2-6; CDR3nt: TGCGCCAGCAGCTTGGTAGTGGGCTCTGGGGCCAACGTCCTGACTTTC; CDR3aa: CASSLVVGSGANVLTF
v_gene: TRBV27; d_gene: NA; abundance: NA; j_gene: TRBJ1-2; CDR3nt: TGTGCCAGCAGTTCCACGGCAGCGGGTGTCTCTGGCTACACCTTC; CDR3aa: CASSSTAAGVSGYTF
v_gene: TRBV5-1; d_gene: NA; abundance: NA; j_gene: TRBJ2-2; CDR3nt: TGCGCCAGCAGCTTGGCTCCCGAGGCCTCGAACACCGGGGAGCTGTTTTTT; CDR3aa: CASSLAPEASNTGELFF
v_gene: TRBV21-1; d_gene: NA; abundance: NA; j_gene: TRBJ2-5; CDR3nt: TGTGCCAGCAGCAGCGAGACTAGCGGGGGAGAGACCCAGTACTTC; CDR3aa: CASSSETSGGETQYF
v_gene: TRBV19; d_gene: TRBD2; abundance: NA; j_gene: TRBJ2-1; CDR3nt: TGTGCCAGTAGTCCCTCTAGCGGTAGCTCCTACAATGAGCAGTTCTTC; CDR3aa: CASSPSSGSSYNEQFF
v_gene: TRBV14; d_gene: NA; abundance: NA; j_gene: TRBJ2-1; CDR3nt: TGTGCCAGCAGCCAAGATCGCGTCAATGAGCAGTTCTTC; CDR3aa: CASSQDRVNEQFF
v_gene: TRBV11-1; d_gene: TRBD2; abundance: NA; j_gene: TRBJ2-3; CDR3nt: TGTGCCAGCAGCTTAGAATTTGGCGGGAGGAACACGCAGTATTTT; CDR3aa: CASSLEFGGRNTQYF
v_gene: TRBV5-1; d_gene: NA; abundance: NA; j_gene: TRBJ1-4; CDR3nt: TGCGCCAGCAGCTTGGAGGGGGCAACTAATGAAAAACTGTTTTTT; CDR3aa: CASSLEGATNEKLFF
v_gene: TRBV5-8; d_gene: TRBD2; abundance: NA; j_gene: TRBJ2-3; CDR3nt: TGTGCCAGCAGCTCCTGGGGACTAGCGGGAGCAGCAGATACGCAGTATTTT; CDR3aa: CASSSWGLAGAADTQYF
v_gene: TRBV6-6; d_gene: TRBD1; abundance: NA; j_gene: TRBJ2-7; CDR3nt: TGTGCCAGCAGGGAGACAGGGGGTATCTACGAGCAGTACTTC; CDR3aa: CASRETGGIYEQYF
v_gene: TRBV2; d_gene: NA; abundance: NA; j_gene: TRBJ1-3; CDR3nt: TGTGCCAGCAGCGCGGCCGGGAGCTCTGGAAACACCATATATTTT; CDR3aa: CASSAAGSSGNTIYF
v_gene: TRBV20-1; d_gene: NA; abundance: NA; j_gene: TRBJ2-3; CDR3nt: TGCAGTGCTAGTTTCGGCGGGGTGATGGATACGCAGTATTTT; CDR3aa: CSASFGGVMDTQYF
v_gene: TRBV7-6; d_gene: NA; abundance: NA; j_gene: TRBJ1-2; CDR3nt: TGTGCCAGCAGCTTAGCGGCAGGGGCGGGCTATGGCTACACCTTC; CDR3aa: CASSLAAGAGYGYTF
v_gene: TRBV7-9; d_gene: NA; abundance: few; j_gene: TRBJ1-5; CDR3nt: TGTGCCAGCAGCTTAGGACAGCAAAATCAGCCCCAGCATTTT; CDR3aa: CASSLGQQNQPQHF
v_gene: TRBV11-3; d_gene: NA; abundance: few; j_gene: TRBJ2-7; CDR3nt: TGTGCCAGCAGCTTAGATGGAAGCGGGCGCTACGAGCAGTACTTC; CDR3aa: CASSLDGSGRYEQYF
v_gene: TRBV28; d_gene: TRBD1; abundance: NA; j_gene: TRBJ2-7; CDR3nt: TGTGCCAGCAGTCTTCCGACAGGGGGCGTGGAGCAGTACTTC; CDR3aa: CASSLPTGGVEQYF
v_gene: TRBV12-3/TRBV12-4; d_gene: NA; abundance: once; j_gene: TRBJ1-1; CDR3nt: TGTGCCAGCAGTTTACCCCCGTTGGCTTTCTTT; CDR3aa: CASSLPPLAFF
v_gene: TRBV11-2; d_gene: NA; abundance: NA; j_gene: TRBJ1-1; CDR3nt: TGTGCCAGCAGCTTAGGCCCAGGGGCGAACACTGAAGCTTTCTTT; CDR3aa: CASSLGPGANTEAFF
v_gene: TRBV19; d_gene: NA; abundance: NA; j_gene: TRBJ1-2; CDR3nt: TGTGCCAGTGGACAGTTTTTCTATGGCTACACCTTC; CDR3aa: CASGQFFYGYTF
v_gene: TRBV12-3/TRBV12-4; d_gene: NA; abundance: NA; j_gene: TRBJ1-4; CDR3nt: TGTGCCAGCAGGGGGACATATGAAAAACTGTTTTTT; CDR3aa: CASRGTYEKLFF
v_gene: TRBV18; d_gene: NA; abundance: NA; j_gene: TRBJ2-1; CDR3nt: TGTGCCAGCTCATCCGGACCGAAATTGGAGCAGTTCTTC; CDR3aa: CASSSGPKLEQFF
v_gene: TRBV11-1; d_gene: TRBD2; abundance: NA; j_gene: TRBJ2-1; CDR3nt: TGTGCCAGCAGCTGGAGCGGGAGGAAGGATGAGCAGTTCTTC; CDR3aa: CASSWSGRKDEQFF
v_gene: TRBV19; d_gene: NA; abundance: NA; j_gene: TRBJ2-4; CDR3nt: TGTGCCAGTACTCCAACCGGGACGGCCAAAAACATTCAGTACTTC; CDR3aa: CASTPTGTAKNIQYF
v_gene: TRBV7-2; d_gene: NA; abundance: NA; j_gene: TRBJ2-1; CDR3nt: TGTGCCAGCAGCTTTATAGGAGGGGATGAGCAGTTCTTC; CDR3aa: CASSFIGGDEQFF
v_gene: TRBV28; d_gene: TRBD2; abundance: once; j_gene: TRBJ2-3; CDR3nt: TGTGCCAGCAGTTCGGGACTAGCGGGGAGCACAGATACGCAGTATTTT; CDR3aa: CASSSGLAGSTDTQYF
v_gene: TRBV7-2; d_gene: NA; abundance: NA; j_gene: TRBJ1-2; CDR3nt: TGTGCCAGCAGCTTAGAAGCAGGTTACTATGGCTACACCTTC; CDR3aa: CASSLEAGYYGYTF
v_gene: TRBV28; d_gene: TRBD1; abundance: NA; j_gene: TRBJ1-2; CDR3nt: TGTGCCAGCAGTTTGTCCGACAGGGGGCGTAATGGCTACACCTTC; CDR3aa: CASSLSDRGRNGYTF
v_gene: TRBV3-1/TRBV3-2; d_gene: NA; abundance: NA; j_gene: TRBJ2-7; CDR3nt: TGTGCCAGCAGCCGAACCTACGAGCAGTACTTC; CDR3aa: CASSRTYEQYF
v_gene: TRBV27; d_gene: TRBD1; abundance: NA; j_gene: TRBJ2-2; CDR3nt: TGTGCCAGCAGTACCTGGGACAGGGGGATAGCCACCGGGGAGCTGTTTTTT; CDR3aa: CASSTWDRGIATGELFF